Listed below are T cell receptor beta chains from one sample, sequenced in a study of blood T cell repertoires in COVID-19. Repertoires were generated with immunoSEQ multiplex PCR, while TCRdb's copy carries only in-frame clones and drops some. The data show 15,000 or so clones, approximately 89% seen once. Sequencing input: peripheral blood. The receptors originated from a human donor in a cohort sampled during active COVID-19. Each CDR3 is given with its conserved first and last residue. The order of the fields is D gene, J gene, V gene, clone size, CDR3 protein, CDR3 DNA. The D gene is left open where the match is weak. Only some rows state a clone size, as once, few, many or a class for expanded clones.

.	TRBJ2-7	TRBV4-1	.	CASSQERVGAYEQYF	TGCGCCAGCAGCCAAGAGCGCGTGGGAGCCTACGAGCAGTACTTC
.	TRBJ2-7	TRBV5-1	.	CASSLTGRDFTYEQYF	TGCGCCAGCAGCTTGACAGGACGGGACTTTACCTACGAGCAGTACTTC
.	TRBJ2-1	TRBV11-3	.	CASSFRGSLQFF	TGTGCCAGCAGCTTTAGGGGTTCACTACAGTTCTTC
.	TRBJ2-6	TRBV28	few	CASSLAGANVLTF	TGTGCCAGCAGTTTGGCCGGGGCCAACGTCCTGACTTTC
TRBD1	TRBJ1-1	TRBV25-1	.	CASSPGQGRTFF	TGTGCCAGCAGCCCGGGACAGGGAAGAACTTTCTTT
.	TRBJ1-3	TRBV24-1	.	CATSDSRSSGNTIYF	TGTGCCACCAGTGATTCCCGGAGCTCTGGAAACACCATATATTTT
.	TRBJ1-2	TRBV4-1	.	CASSPRGYGYTF	TGCGCCAGCAGCCCTCGGGGCTATGGCTACACCTTC
TRBD1	TRBJ1-6	TRBV6-5	.	CASSYLGGTGSPLHF	TGTGCCAGCAGTTATCTGGGCGGGACAGGGTCACCCCTCCACTTT
.	TRBJ2-7	TRBV6-6	.	CASREGAYYEQYF	TGTGCCAGCCGGGAGGGGGCCTACTACGAGCAGTACTTC
TRBD1	TRBJ2-7	TRBV28	.	CASGTGTYEQYF	TGTGCCAGCGGGACAGGGACCTACGAGCAGTACTTC
.	TRBJ2-7	TRBV4-2	few	CASSQADEQYF	TGTGCCAGCAGCCAAGCGGACGAGCAGTACTTC
TRBD2	TRBJ2-7	TRBV9	.	CASSPGLAGGYSYEQYF	TGTGCCAGCAGCCCCGGGCTAGCGGGAGGTTATTCCTACGAGCAGTACTTC
.	TRBJ2-1	TRBV11-3	.	CASSLQRGTYNEQFF	TGTGCCAGCAGCCTACAGAGGGGGACCTACAATGAGCAGTTCTTC
.	TRBJ2-7	TRBV7-6	.	CASSPSIRGPSYEQYF	TGTGCCAGCAGCCCATCAATCCGGGGTCCCTCCTACGAGCAGTACTTC
TRBD1	TRBJ2-3	TRBV28	.	CASSLGQESTDTQYF	TGTGCCAGCAGTTTGGGACAGGAAAGCACAGATACGCAGTATTTT
.	TRBJ2-5	TRBV2	.	CASMRDQETQYF	TGTGCCAGCATGAGGGACCAAGAGACCCAGTACTTC
TRBD1	TRBJ1-4	TRBV7-9	.	CASSASGQGLNEKLFF	TGTGCCAGCAGCGCTTCCGGACAGGGGCTTAATGAAAAACTGTTTTTT